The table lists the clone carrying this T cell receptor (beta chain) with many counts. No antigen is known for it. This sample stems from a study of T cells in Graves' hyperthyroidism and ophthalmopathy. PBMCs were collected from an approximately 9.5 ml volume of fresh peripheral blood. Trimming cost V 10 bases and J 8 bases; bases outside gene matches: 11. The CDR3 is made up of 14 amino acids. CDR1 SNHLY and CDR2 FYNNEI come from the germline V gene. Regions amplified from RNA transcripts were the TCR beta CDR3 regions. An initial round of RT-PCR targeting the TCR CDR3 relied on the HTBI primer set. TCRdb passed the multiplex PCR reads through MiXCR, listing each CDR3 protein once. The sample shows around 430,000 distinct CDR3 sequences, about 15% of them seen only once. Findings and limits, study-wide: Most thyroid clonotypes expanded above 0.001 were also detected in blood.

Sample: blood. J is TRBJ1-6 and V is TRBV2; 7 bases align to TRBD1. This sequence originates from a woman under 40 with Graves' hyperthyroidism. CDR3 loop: CANTRGRRDSPLHF. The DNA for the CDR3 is TGTGCCAACACAAGGGGGCGCCGGGATTCACCCCTCCACTTT.